The clone carrying this TCR beta chain was counted a single time. The antigen is undetermined. This CDR3 spans 14 amino acids. CDR1 and CDR2 (germline): SGHVS, FQNEAQ. V lost 5 bases, J lost 4 bases, and 14 bases lay in between. The source of the sample is a study of OX40 agonist ivuxolimab in advanced cancers. Overall study context: Across the patients, intravenous ivuxolimab was delivered every 2 weeks at 0.01 to 10 mg/kg. Patients enrolled in dose escalation were diagnosed with hepatocellular carcinoma, melanoma, renal cell or head and neck cancer.

Broader study findings: At 0.1 to 3.0 mg/kg, CD4+ and CD8+ blood T cells expanded clonally by week 6.

Repertoires were generated with immunoSEQ multiplex PCR, while TCRdb's copy carries only in-frame clones and drops some. The sample consists of roughly 86,000 clones, approximately 90% of them appearing once. V is TRBV7-8 and J is TRBJ1-2; no reliable D call. This specimen was CD4+ or CD8+ T cells sorted from blood, taken in a trial of the OX40 agonist ivuxolimab. The sequence derives from an adult with an advanced solid tumor such as melanoma, head and neck, liver or kidney cancer. The CDR3 loop reads CASSLEVGSYGYTF. In DNA form, the CDR3 reads TGTGCCAGCAGCCTTGAAGTTGGGAGCTATGGCTACACCTTC. The variable domain in full, with the rest retrieved from reference TRBV7-8 and TRBJ1-2, is GAGVSQSPRYKVAKRGQDVALRCDPISGHVSLFWYQQALGQGPEFLTYFQNEAQLDKSGLPSDRFFAERPEGSVSTLKIQRTQQEDSAVYLCASSLEVGSYGYTFGSGTRLTVV.